This paragraph covers one T cell receptor beta chain sequence. The sample comes from a study of glioma-infiltrating T cells after dendritic cell vaccination. Study in general: Samples are from glioblastoma patients in Phase I and II dendritic cell vaccine trials.

Profiled with immunoSEQ multiplex PCR; TCRdb holds only in-frame clones, not every one. Of 90,000 to 140,000 clones listed, around 90% were seen once; the top ten hold more than 2.5%. Germline CDR1 and CDR2: LNHDA and SQIVND (reference sequence). The CDR3 is made up of 18 amino acids. V shed 1 base and J 1 base; nucleotides not matched to a gene: 11. Time point: after dendritic cell vaccination, including at tumor progression/relapse. The chain joins TRBV19 to TRBJ1-1; 8 positions match TRBD1. The sequence derives from a human donor with glioblastoma. Sequenced material: blood, taken after dendritic cell vaccination. CDR3 sequence (DNA): TGTGCCAGTAGTATAGGGCGCAAATCTCAGGGGGCGAACACTGAAGCTTTCTTT. This gives the protein CASSIGRKSQGANTEAFF.